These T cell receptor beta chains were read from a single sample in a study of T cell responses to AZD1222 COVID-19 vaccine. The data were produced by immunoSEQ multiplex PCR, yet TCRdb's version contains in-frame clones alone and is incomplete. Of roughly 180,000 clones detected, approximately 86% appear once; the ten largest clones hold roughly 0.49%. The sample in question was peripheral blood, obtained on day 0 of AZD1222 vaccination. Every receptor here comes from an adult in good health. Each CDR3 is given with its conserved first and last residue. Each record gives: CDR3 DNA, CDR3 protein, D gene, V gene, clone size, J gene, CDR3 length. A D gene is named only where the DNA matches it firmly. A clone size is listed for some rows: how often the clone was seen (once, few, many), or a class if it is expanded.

TGTGCCAGCAGCTCAAGGGGGGAGGAATCCGAGCAGTACTTC | CASSSRGEESEQYF | . | TRBV6-1 | . | TRBJ2-7 | 14
TGCGCCAGCAGCCAGGGGGGCGGACGTTACACTGAAGCTTTCTTT | CASSQGGGRYTEAFF | . | TRBV4-3 | . | TRBJ1-1 | 15
TGTGCCATCGGGGGACTAGCGGGAGACGAGCAGTACTTC | CAIGGLAGDEQYF | TRBD2 | TRBV3-1/TRBV3-2 | . | TRBJ2-7 | 13
TGCAGCGTTGAGGCGGGAGGGGCCGGGGAGCTGTTTTTT | CSVEAGGAGELFF | TRBD2 | TRBV29-1 | once | TRBJ2-2 | 13
TGTGCCAGCAGTGAAGCCCCGACAGGGGTGTCCGGAAACACCATATATTTT | CASSEAPTGVSGNTIYF | TRBD1 | TRBV6-1 | few | TRBJ1-3 | 17
TGTGCCAGCTCACCAAGACAGGGGAACGGAGAGACCCAGTACTTC | CASSPRQGNGETQYF | TRBD1 | TRBV18 | . | TRBJ2-5 | 15
TGTGCCAGCCATGGAGGCCAGAACACCGGGGAGCTGTTTTTT | CASHGGQNTGELFF | . | TRBV6-5 | few | TRBJ2-2 | 14
TGTGCCAGCAGTTTACGGGCCCTACCCAATGAGCAGTTCTTC | CASSLRALPNEQFF | . | TRBV28 | . | TRBJ2-1 | 14
TGTGCCAGCAGCTCCCAGACAGGGGGCGCAAACATTCAGTACTTC | CASSSQTGGANIQYF | TRBD1 | TRBV7-2 | . | TRBJ2-4 | 15
TGCGCCAGCAGCCAAGATGCGGACAGGGGGTGGGGCTATGGCTACACCTTC | CASSQDADRGWGYGYTF | TRBD1 | TRBV4-3 | once | TRBJ1-2 | 17
TGTGCCAGCAGCTTAAGGGTGGCTAGCGACTACGAGCAGTACTTC | CASSLRVASDYEQYF | . | TRBV7-2 | . | TRBJ2-7 | 15
TGCAGCGTGGTAAAGACGGCAGGTAGCGAGCAGTACTTC | CSVVKTAGSEQYF | . | TRBV29-1 | . | TRBJ2-7 | 13
TGTGCCAGCAGTTCCCGAATTAAGACAAACCCGGACGGCTACACCTTC | CASSSRIKTNPDGYTF | . | TRBV6-5 | . | TRBJ1-2 | 16
TGTGCCAGCAGCCAGGGTAGGGGGGGTCCTTCACCCCTCCACTTT | CASSQGRGGPSPLHF | . | TRBV6-5 | . | TRBJ1-6 | 15
TGTGCCAGCAGCTTAGACAGGGTAGAGGACGAGCAGTACTTC | CASSLDRVEDEQYF | . | TRBV7-2 | . | TRBJ2-7 | 14
TGTGCCAGCAGATGGACAGGGGGTACCTACGAGCAGTACTTC | CASRWTGGTYEQYF | TRBD1 | TRBV6-5 | . | TRBJ2-7 | 14
TGTGCCAGCAGTTTATACGGGACAGGGTATGGCTACACCTTC | CASSLYGTGYGYTF | TRBD1 | TRBV27 | . | TRBJ1-2 | 14
TGCGCCAGCAGACTCCGGAGAGAGCAGTTCTTC | CASRLRREQFF | . | TRBV5-1 | . | TRBJ2-1 | 11
TGTGCCAGCAGTGGACGACTAGCGGGGGGGAATGAGCAGTTCTTC | CASSGRLAGGNEQFF | TRBD2 | TRBV6-2/TRBV6-3 | many | TRBJ2-1 | 15
TGTGCCAGCAGTTCCCCGGCGGGACAGGACTACGAGCAGTACTTC | CASSSPAGQDYEQYF | TRBD1 | TRBV6-5 | . | TRBJ2-7 | 15
TGTGCCAGCAGCTTGTACGCGGGGGGGCTGAGAAATGAGCAGTTCTTC | CASSLYAGGLRNEQFF | TRBD2 | TRBV5-6 | once | TRBJ2-1 | 16
TGCGCCACCGCGGGACAGACCTACGAGCAGTACTTC | CATAGQTYEQYF | . | TRBV10-2 | . | TRBJ2-7 | 12